Below, 30 T cell receptor beta chains from the same sample are listed, as sequenced in a study of OX40 agonist ivuxolimab in advanced cancers. TCRdb's table, derived via immunoSEQ multiplex PCR, lists solely in-frame clones and lacks some. Of about 70,000 clones in the sample, roughly 92% were seen once. The sequenced sample was CD4+ or CD8+ T cells sorted from blood, obtained in a trial of the OX40 agonist ivuxolimab. The receptors were sampled from an adult with an advanced solid tumor such as melanoma, head and neck, liver or kidney cancer.

The CDR3 here is CATRRGNTGELFF. CDR3 bases: TGTGCCACCCGGCGCGGCAACACCGGGGAGCTGTTTTTT. The chain carries TRBV7-8 and TRBJ2-2; D is ambiguous. Germline CDR1 reads SGHVS; CDR2 reads FQNEAQ. The CDR3 runs 13 residues. The V end lost 10 bases, the J end lost 2 bases, and 11 bases lay between the germline ends.

The rearrangement links TRBV28 to TRBJ2-2; TRBD2 matches 11 bases. The germline V gene encodes CDR1 MDHEN and CDR2 SYDVKM. The CDR3 is 16 amino acids. J was trimmed by 4 bases and V by 6 bases; bases with no gene match: 7. The CDR3: CASRWFSGRATGELFF. CDR3 in DNA: TGTGCCAGCAGATGGTTTAGCGGGAGGGCCACCGGGGAGCTGTTTTTT. Full variable domain (outside the CDR3, taken from reference TRBV28 and TRBJ2-2): DVKVTQSSRYLVKRTGEKVFLECVQDMDHENMFWYRQDPGLGLRLIYFSYDVKMKEKGDIPEGYSVSREKKERFSLILESASTNQTSMYLCASRWFSGRATGELFFGEGSRLTVL.

The rearrangement uses TRBV15 and TRBJ2-3; unclear D gene. The V and J ends lost 11 bases and 4 bases respectively, with 10 bases between them. This CDR3 is 11 amino acids long. Germline CDR1 and CDR2: LNHNV and YYDKDF (reference sequence). The CDR3 region is CAQRPADTQYF. DNA for the CDR3: TGTGCCCAAAGGCCAGCAGATACGCAGTATTTT.

The chain couples TRBV28 to TRBJ2-5; TRBD2 aligns across 7 bases. CDR1 is MDHEN, CDR2 SYDVKM, per germline. The CDR3 runs 14 residues. Trimming cost V 6 bases and J 5 bases; bases outside gene matches: 9. CDR3 sequence reads: CASSLRLAGETQYF. DNA of the CDR3: TGTGCCAGCAGCCTCCGACTAGCCGGGGAGACCCAGTACTTC. Complete variable domain (other parts from reference TRBV28 and TRBJ2-5): DVKVTQSSRYLVKRTGEKVFLECVQDMDHENMFWYRQDPGLGLRLIYFSYDVKMKEKGDIPEGYSVSREKKERFSLILESASTNQTSMYLCASSLRLAGETQYFGPGTRLLVL.

The gene calls are TRBV2 and TRBJ2-6; D gene uncertain. CDR1 is SNHLY and CDR2 is FYNNEI in the germline V gene. V shed 2 bases and J shed 4 bases, with 3 bases lying between them. This CDR3 is built from 13 residues. This CDR3 reads CASSETGANVLTF. DNA of the CDR3: TGTGCCAGCAGTGAAACGGGGGCCAACGTCCTGACTTTC.

V is TRBV7-3 and J is TRBJ2-4; 9 bases are shared with TRBD2. With 5 bases clipped from V and 9 bases from J, the junction kept 5 bases outside the gene matches. The CDR3 has 13 residues. Germline assignment: CDR1 SGHTA and CDR2 FQGTGA. CDR3 in DNA: TGTGCCAGCAGCCCGCGGGGGGGCAGCATTCAGTACTTC. This codes for CASSPRGGSIQYF.

V gene TRBV10-3 combines with J gene TRBJ2-7; D gene unclear. The germline V gene has CDR1 ENHRY and CDR2 SYGVKD. The CDR3 consists of 14 residues. V was trimmed by 4 bases and J by 0 bases, leaving 10 bases between them. CDR3 sequence (DNA): TGTGCCATCAGTGGGGTTATCGGCTCCTACGAGCAGTACTTC. Translating gives CAISGVIGSYEQYF.

This chain uses TRBV10-3 with TRBJ1-1; TRBD1 matches 9 bases. The CDR3 contains 13 residues. From germline, CDR1 is ENHRY and CDR2 SYGVKD. Trimming cost V 9 bases and J 1 base; bases outside gene matches: 3. Here the CDR3 reads CAIDRGENTEAFF. The CDR3 DNA sequence: TGTGCCATTGACAGGGGGGAGAACACTGAAGCTTTCTTT.

This sequence joins TRBV7-6 and TRBJ2-3; maybe TRBD1 (5 bases). This CDR3 region has 15 residues. Germline V gene data show CDR1 as SGHVS and CDR2 as FNYEAQ. Trimming removed 5 bases from V and 6 bases from J, with 18 bases in between. CDR3 sequence (DNA): TGTGCCAGCAGCCTAACCGGACATCCTGGGGATACGCAGTATTTT. Protein: CASSLTGHPGDTQYF. The full variable domain, rest sourced from reference TRBV7-6 and TRBJ2-3, is GAGVSQSPRYKVTKRGQDVALRCDPISGHVSLYWYRQALGQGPEFLTYFNYEAQQDKSGLPNDRFSAERPEGSISTLTIQRTEQRDSAMYRCASSLTGHPGDTQYFGPGTRLTVL.

V gene TRBV7-2 combines with J gene TRBJ2-2, with 9 bases aligning to TRBD2. CDR1 and CDR2 (germline): SGHTA, FQGNSA. V trimming: 4 bases; J trimming: 1 base; junction bases outside the gene matches: 1. The CDR3 length is 15 residues. The CDR3 sequence is CASSSTSGNTGELFF. For the CDR3, the DNA is TGTGCCAGCAGCTCGACTAGCGGGAACACCGGGGAGCTGTTTTTT.

This rearrangement joins TRBV4-1 to TRBJ2-3, with TRBD2 as a possible D gene (6 bases). CDR3 size: 14 residues. Trimming shortened V by 7 bases and J by 1 base, and 12 bases separated the two germline ends. Per the germline V gene, CDR1 is MGHRA and CDR2 is YSYEKL. Written as DNA, the CDR3 is TGCGCCAGCACCCGGGACTTGGGCACAGATACGCAGTATTTT. Translating gives CASTRDLGTDTQYF.

The rearrangement joins TRBV4-3 to TRBJ2-3; D unresolved. This CDR3 comprises 14 residues. Germline V CDR1 and CDR2: LGHNA, YSLEER. V was cut by 0 bases and J by 4 bases, with 8 bases left in between. CDR3 sequence (DNA): TGCGCCAGCAGCCAAGATACCGTTCCAGATACGCAGTATTTT. This translates into CASSQDTVPDTQYF.

V usage is TRBV7-2 and J usage is TRBJ2-1; 7 nucleotides agree with TRBD2. From germline, CDR1 is SGHTA and CDR2 FQGNSA. Germline trimming cut 1 base from V and 0 bases from J; bases unmatched to any gene: 6. This CDR3 spans 17 amino acids. The DNA of the CDR3 is TGTGCCAGCAGCTTAGAGATGGGACTAACCTCCTACAATGAGCAGTTCTTC. It specifies CASSLEMGLTSYNEQFF.

J is TRBJ2-1 and V is TRBV4-3; the match to TRBD2 covers 7 bases. V trimming: 4 bases; J trimming: 6 bases; junction bases outside the gene matches: 6. Germline V gene data show CDR1 as LGHNA and CDR2 as YSLEER. The CDR3 is 14 residues long. CDR3 in amino acids: CASSRRDYGNEQFF. The CDR3 nucleotides are TGCGCCAGCAGCCGCCGGGACTACGGCAATGAGCAGTTCTTC.

The chain uses TRBV5-5 and TRBJ2-3; no clear D. The CDR3 runs 13 residues. Trimming took 4 bases from V and 0 from J, leaving 6 bases between them. CDR1 is SGHKS, CDR2 YYEKEE, per germline (reference sequence). The CDR3, as DNA: TGTGCCAGCAGCACTGGTAGCACAGATACGCAGTATTTT. Protein product: CASSTGSTDTQYF.

This chain uses TRBV28 with TRBJ1-4; no clear D gene. This CDR3 has 14 amino acids. Germline V gives CDR1 MDHEN, CDR2 SYDVKM. V lost 5 bases and J lost 0, with 7 bases in between. CDR3 nucleotides: TGTGCCAGCAGTCGACATTCAACTAATGAAAAACTGTTTTTT. As protein: CASSRHSTNEKLFF.

V gene TRBV29-1 combines with J gene TRBJ2-5; D is undetermined. Trimming pared 6 bases from V and 2 bases from J, leaving 7 bases between. The germline V gene has CDR1 SQVTM and CDR2 ANQGSEA. The CDR3 runs 11 residues. CDR3 protein: CSVSQQETQYF. The CDR3 DNA is TGCAGCGTGAGCCAGCAAGAGACCCAGTACTTC. The full variable domain, in which reference TRBV29-1 and TRBJ2-5 provide the parts outside the CDR3, is SAVISQKPSRDICQRGTSLTIQCQVDSQVTMMFWYRQQPGQSLTLIATANQGSEATYESGFVIDKFPISRPNLTFSTLTVSNMSPEDSSIYLCSVSQQETQYFGPGTRLLVL.

Written as DNA, the CDR3 is TGTGCCAGCAGTTTGCTAGCGGGTAACACCGGGGAGCTGTTTTTT. Encoded protein: CASSLLAGNTGELFF. The chain employs TRBV28 and TRBJ2-2; TRBD2 aligns across 8 bases. CDR1 and CDR2 from the germline V gene are MDHEN and SYDVKM. Trimming removed 3 bases from V and 2 bases from J; junction bases left unmatched: 2. The CDR3 runs 15 residues.

The chain joins TRBV6-6 to TRBJ1-4; 8 bases fit TRBD1. Trimming took 8 bases from V and 0 from J; bases not matched to a gene: 5. Germline-derived CDR1 and CDR2 are MNHNY and SVGAGI (reference sequence). The CDR3 contains 15 residues. The CDR3 region has the DNA TGTGCCAGCGGACAGGGAGCGACAACTAATGAAAAACTGTTTTTT. This sequence encodes CASGQGATTNEKLFF.

The chain couples TRBV11-3 to TRBJ2-5; 11 nucleotides line up with TRBD1. CDR1 is SGHNT, CDR2 YENEEA, per germline. Germline trimming cut 1 base from V and 5 bases from J; bases unmatched to any gene: 6. The length of the CDR3 is 16 residues. The CDR3 bases are TGTGCCAGCAGCTTAGGAGGGGACAGGGGGTTTGAGACCCAGTACTTC. This codes for CASSLGGDRGFETQYF.

V gene TRBV14 combines with J gene TRBJ2-7; D possibly corresponds to TRBD2 (6 bases). The CDR3 runs 15 residues. In germline, CDR1 is SGHDN, CDR2 FVKESK. The V and J ends lost 1 base and 3 bases respectively, with 13 bases between them. The CDR3 coding sequence is TGTGCCAGCAGCCAAGGTTATGGTAGCGGCTACGAGCAGTACTTC. The encoded protein is CASSQGYGSGYEQYF.

The genes are TRBV5-1 and TRBJ2-3; D gene ambiguous. Germline-derived CDR1 and CDR2 are SGHRS and YFSETQ. V lost 0 bases to trimming and J lost 5 bases, with 10 bases between them. The CDR3 length is 14 residues. As DNA, the CDR3 is TGCGCCAGCAGCTTGGGGCGGCTCGGAGATACGCAGTATTTT. This sequence encodes CASSLGRLGDTQYF. The full variable domain, rest sourced from reference TRBV5-1 and TRBJ2-3, is KAGVTQTPRYLIKTRGQQVTLSCSPISGHRSVSWYQQTPGQGLQFLFEYFSETQRNKGNFPGRFSGRQFSNSRSEMNVSTLELGDSALYLCASSLGRLGDTQYFGPGTRLTVL.

The gene calls are TRBV6-5 and TRBJ2-7; unclear D gene. The ends were cut back, 2 bases at V and 4 bases at J, with 9 bases in the middle. There are 13 residues in the CDR3. Germline lookup yields CDR1 MNHEY and CDR2 SVGAGI. The CDR3 sequence: CASSYPGIYEQYF. CDR3 sequence (DNA): TGTGCCAGCAGTTACCCTGGAATTTACGAGCAGTACTTC.

The chain is built from TRBV4-3 and TRBJ1-1, with a weak D call TRBD1 (6 bases). V dropped 5 bases and J dropped 4 bases, with 17 bases sitting between them. The CDR3 sequence is 15 residues long. Germline CDR1 is LGHNA and CDR2 is YSLEER. The CDR3 loop reads CASSFRDTGGTEAFF. As DNA, the CDR3 is TGCGCCAGCAGCTTCCGGGACACTGGAGGCACTGAAGCTTTCTTT.

In this sample, this clone turned up once. The chain recombines TRBV30 with TRBJ2-5; TRBD2 matches 7 bases. V dropped 7 bases and J dropped 3; count of bases not matched to a gene: 2. The length of the CDR3 is 11 residues. Germline loops: CDR1 GTSNPN, CDR2 SVGIG (reference sequence). The CDR3 nucleotides read TGTGCCTCGCTAGCGGAAGAGACCCAGTACTTC. The encoded protein is CASLAEETQYF.

The rearrangement uses TRBV7-3 and TRBJ1-1; D gene unclear. CDR1 and CDR2 from the germline V gene are SGHTA and FQGTGA. Trimming cost V 2 bases and J 0 bases, with 7 bases left between them. The CDR3 sequence is 14 residues long. CDR3 coding DNA: TGTGCCAGCAGCTTAGCGGGGATGAACACTGAAGCTTTCTTT. This encodes CASSLAGMNTEAFF.

The chain employs TRBV6-5 and TRBJ2-7; D unresolved. The ends were cut back, 6 bases at V and 2 bases at J, with 11 bases in the middle. The CDR3 totals 13 residues. Germline V gene lookup returns CDR1 MNHEY and CDR2 SVGAGI. The CDR3 DNA reads TGTGCCAGCAGGGACCCATCGACCTACGAGCAGTACTTC. Protein product: CASRDPSTYEQYF.

Concerning this clone itself: This sample includes further DNA sequences coding for the same CDR3. The rearrangement uses TRBV18 and TRBJ2-5; 10 bases are shared with TRBD1. The junction had 9 bases not matched to a gene; V was cut back by 6 bases and J by 5 bases. CDR3 size: 15 residues. Germline assignment: CDR1 KGHSH and CDR2 LQKENI. This CDR3 is CASSPRQGAGETQYF. The CDR3, as DNA: TGTGCCAGCTCGCCGCGACAGGGGGCGGGTGAGACCCAGTACTTC.

The chain carries TRBV7-2 and TRBJ2-7, with a tentative D call TRBD2 (6 bases). Germline lookup yields CDR1 SGHTA and CDR2 FQGNSA. CDR3 length: 13 amino acids. Trimming stripped 5 bases from V and 3 bases from J, with 11 bases between. DNA for the CDR3: TGTGCCAGCAGCACGGGACTGGTCTACGAGCAGTACTTC. This gives the protein CASSTGLVYEQYF. Supplemented by reference TRBV7-2 and TRBJ2-7, the full variable domain reads GAGVSQSPSNKVTEKGKDVELRCDPISGHTALYWYRQSLGQGLEFLIYFQGNSAPDKSGLPSDRFSAERTGGSVSTLTIQRTQQEDSAVYLCASSTGLVYEQYFGPGTRLTVT.

The V call is TRBV29-1, the J call TRBJ1-2, with D tentatively TRBD1 (5 bases). Per germline, CDR1 SQVTM and CDR2 ANQGSEA. V shed 4 bases and J shed 7 bases, with 7 bases lying between them. The CDR3 sequence is 10 residues long. The CDR3 DNA sequence: TGCAGCGTTGGTGGGGGTGGCTACACCTTC. Its protein is CSVGGGGYTF.